The rows below give T cell receptor beta chains drawn from one sample of a study of T cells and Merkel cell carcinoma outcomes. Measured with immunoSEQ multiplex PCR; TCRdb has only the in-frame clones, and not every one. The sample shows some 2,000 clones, more than 70% of them seen only once. The source material was tumor tissue from Merkel cell carcinoma. The receptors shown here come from a human donor with Merkel cell carcinoma. The CDR3 runs from the conserved cysteine through the conserved F or W. The D gene is left open where the match is weak. Some rows have no size entry. The others give once, few or many, or a class for an expanded clone.

V gene	D gene	clone size	J gene	CDR3 protein	CDR3 DNA
TRBV11-3	TRBD1	NA	TRBJ2-7	CASSSDTGGEQYF	TGTGCCAGCAGCTCCGATACAGGGGGCGAACAGTACTTC
TRBV11-3	NA	NA	TRBJ2-3	CASSITGAGTDTQYF	TGTGCCAGCTCCATCACAGGGGCGGGGACAGATACGCAGTATTTT
TRBV11-2	NA	once	TRBJ2-5	CASSLGRRRGRWEETQYF	TGTGCCAGCAGCTTGGGCAGGAGGCGGGGTAGATGGGAAGAGACCCAGTACTTC
TRBV6-6	NA	NA	TRBJ1-1	CASSSATANTEAFF	TGTGCCAGCAGTTCAGCGACGGCAAACACTGAAGCTTTCTTT
TRBV11-3	TRBD2	NA	TRBJ2-5	CASSLPGLAGPKETQYF	TGTGCCAGCAGCTTACCAGGACTAGCGGGACCGAAAGAGACCCAGTACTTC
TRBV11-3	TRBD1	NA	TRBJ1-1	CASSLGTGPAFF	TGTGCCAGCAGCTTAGGGACAGGGCCAGCTTTCTTT
TRBV7-3	NA	NA	TRBJ2-3	CASSLTGFTDTQYF	TGTGCCAGCAGCTTAACGGGGTTCACAGATACGCAGTATTTT
TRBV19	NA	few	TRBJ2-3	CASSIPAAGTDTQYF	TGTGCCAGTAGTATACCCGCGGCAGGAACAGATACGCAGTATTTT
TRBV7-8	NA	NA	TRBJ2-5	CASSPKGTVTSAQYF	TGTGCCAGCAGCCCTAAGGGGACTGTCACTTCGGCCCAGTACTTC
TRBV19	NA	NA	TRBJ2-7	CASSPGPDAGKEQYF	TGTGCCAGTAGTCCCGGCCCGGACGCGGGGAAGGAGCAGTACTTC
TRBV29-1	TRBD1	NA	TRBJ1-1	CSGDSPMNTEAFF	TGCAGCGGGGACAGCCCAATGAACACTGAAGCTTTCTTT
TRBV7-3	NA	NA	TRBJ2-2	CASSSEIGELFF	TGTGCCAGCAGCTCCGAAATCGGGGAGCTGTTTTTT
TRBV11-2	NA	NA	TRBJ1-4	CASSSRTLYGEKLFF	TGTGCCAGCAGCTCCCGGACGCTTTACGGAGAAAAACTGTTTTTT
TRBV6-5	NA	NA	TRBJ2-5	CASSLTVQETQYF	TGTGCCAGCAGTTTGACAGTACAAGAGACCCAGTACTTC
TRBV19	NA	NA	TRBJ1-5	CASSSSTVGRIAQHF	TGTGCCAGTAGCTCTTCGACCGTTGGCAGGATAGCCCAGCATTTT
TRBV10-3	NA	NA	TRBJ2-7	CAISVGPNYEQYF	TGTGCCATCAGTGTCGGTCCGAACTACGAGCAGTACTTC
TRBV6-5	NA	NA	TRBJ1-5	CASRAANNQPQHF	TGTGCCAGCCGGGCAGCAAACAATCAGCCCCAGCATTTT
TRBV7-9	TRBD1	NA	TRBJ2-5	CASSLQDRGLLETQYF	TGTGCCAGCAGCTTACAGGACAGGGGGCTGTTGGAGACCCAGTACTTC
TRBV5-6	TRBD1	few	TRBJ2-7	CASSPQGAYEQYF	TGTGCCAGCAGCCCGCAGGGGGCCTACGAGCAGTACTTC
TRBV11-3	TRBD1	few	TRBJ2-1	CASSPSAGTGSYNEQFF	TGTGCCAGCAGTCCCTCAGCCGGGACAGGGAGTTACAATGAGCAGTTCTTC
TRBV27	TRBD1	NA	TRBJ1-1	CASSPTGQGDTEAFF	TGTGCCAGCAGTCCGACCGGACAGGGGGACACTGAAGCTTTCTTT
TRBV12-2	NA	few	TRBJ2-7	CASRFPSSEQYF	TGTGCAAGTCGCTTTCCTAGCAGCGAGCAGTACTTC
TRBV6-5	NA	NA	TRBJ2-2	CASEGAGPGELFF	TGTGCCAGCGAGGGAGCCGGTCCCGGGGAGCTGTTTTTT
TRBV6-5	TRBD1	NA	TRBJ2-7	CASSRDRGFEQYF	TGTGCCAGCAGTCGGGACAGGGGGTTCGAGCAGTACTTC
TRBV29-1	TRBD1	NA	TRBJ2-7	CSTRDSDSYEQYF	TGCAGCACCCGGGACAGTGATTCCTACGAGCAGTACTTC